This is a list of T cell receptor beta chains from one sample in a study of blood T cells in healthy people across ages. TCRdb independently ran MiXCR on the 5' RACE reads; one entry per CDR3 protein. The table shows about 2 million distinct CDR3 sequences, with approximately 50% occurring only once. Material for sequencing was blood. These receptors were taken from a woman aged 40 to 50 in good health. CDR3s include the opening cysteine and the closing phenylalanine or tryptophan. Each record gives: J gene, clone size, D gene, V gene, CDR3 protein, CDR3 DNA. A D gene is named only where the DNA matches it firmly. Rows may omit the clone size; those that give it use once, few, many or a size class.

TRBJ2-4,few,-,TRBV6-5,CASSNTGLQNIQYF,TGTGCCAGCAGTAACACAGGGTTGCAAAACATTCAGTACTTC
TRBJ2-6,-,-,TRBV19,CASSTGGPGANVLTF,TGTGCCAGTAGTACTGGGGGGCCTGGGGCCAACGTCCTGACTTTC
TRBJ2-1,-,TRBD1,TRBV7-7,CASSLGQGIRNEQFF,TGTGCTAGCAGCTTAGGACAGGGGATTCGAAATGAGCAGTTCTTC
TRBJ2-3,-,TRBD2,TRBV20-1,CSGQPGLADPDTQYF,TGCAGTGGTCAGCCGGGACTAGCGGACCCAGATACGCAGTATTTT
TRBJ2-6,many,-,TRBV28,CASSPRLSGANVLTF,TGTGCCAGCAGTCCGAGGTTATCTGGGGCCAACGTCCTGACTTTC
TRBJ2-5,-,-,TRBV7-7,CASSPISVEYQETQYF,TGTGCTAGCAGCCCGATCTCCGTAGAGTACCAAGAGACCCAGTACTTC
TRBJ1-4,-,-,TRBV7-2,CASSSRALGEKPFF,TGTGCCAGCAGCTCGCGGGCCCTAGGGGAAAAACCGTTTTTT
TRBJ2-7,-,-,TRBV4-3,CASSQDLVTPYEQYF,TGCGCCAGCAGCCAAGACCTAGTGACTCCTTACGAGCAGTACTTC
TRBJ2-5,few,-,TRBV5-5,CASSLVPHETQYF,TGTGCCAGCAGCTTGGTCCCCCATGAGACCCAGTACTTC
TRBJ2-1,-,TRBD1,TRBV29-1,CSVYRGQENEQFF,TGCAGCGTTTACAGGGGGCAGGAGAATGAGCAGTTCTTC
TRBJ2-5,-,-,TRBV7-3,CASSLDGWDEGTQYF,TGTGCCAGCAGCTTAGATGGGTGGGACGAAGGGACCCAGTACTTC
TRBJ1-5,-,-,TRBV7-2,CASSLSGTYNQPQHF,TGTGCCAGCAGCTTATCCGGGACATACAATCAGCCCCAGCATTTT
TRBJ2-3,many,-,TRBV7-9,CASSPQGSGTDTQYF,TGTGCCAGCAGCCCCCAGGGGAGTGGCACAGATACGCAGTATTTT
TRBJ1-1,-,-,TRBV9,CASSVVGGKKPNTEAFF,TGTGCCAGCAGCGTAGTAGGGGGGAAGAAACCGAACACTGAAGCTTTCTTT
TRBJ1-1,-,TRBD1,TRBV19,CASNINGQVVWTEAFF,TGTGCCAGTAATATTAATGGACAGGTTGTGTGGACTGAAGCTTTCTTT
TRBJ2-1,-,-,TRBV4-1,CASSQGLFEGVNNEQFF,TGCGCCAGCAGCCAAGGATTGTTTGAAGGAGTAAACAATGAGCAGTTCTTC
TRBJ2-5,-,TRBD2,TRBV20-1,CSASERTSRYNEQYF,TGCAGTGCTAGTGAGCGGACTAGCCGTTACAATGAGCAGTACTTC
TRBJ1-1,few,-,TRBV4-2,CASSQVLGQNTEAFF,TGTGCCAGCAGCCAAGTGTTGGGGCAGAACACTGAAGCTTTCTTT
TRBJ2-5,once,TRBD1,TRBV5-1,CASAMGQGQETQYF,TGCGCCAGCGCCATGGGACAGGGTCAAGAGACCCAGTACTTC
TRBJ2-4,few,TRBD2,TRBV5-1,CASSPGLPVSGQYF,TGCGCCAGCAGCCCGGGACTACCCGTGAGTGGTCAGTACTTC
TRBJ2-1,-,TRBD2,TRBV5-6,CASSLSGRAYNEQFF,TGTGCCAGCAGCTTGTCAGGGAGGGCCTACAATGAGCAGTTCTTC
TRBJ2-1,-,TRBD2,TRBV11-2,CASSFFVSGESNNEQFF,TGTGCCAGCAGCTTCTTTGTTAGCGGGGAATCCAACAATGAGCAGTTCTTC
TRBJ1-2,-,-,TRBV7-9,CASSSVRTQGIDYGYTF,TGTGCCAGCAGCTCAGTGAGGACTCAGGGGATAGACTATGGCTACACCTTC
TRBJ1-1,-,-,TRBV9,CASSVDGRPTAMNTEAFF,TGTGCCAGCAGCGTAGATGGGAGGCCGACAGCTATGAACACTGAAGCTTTCTTT
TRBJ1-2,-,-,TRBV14,CASSQEGLGNYGYTF,TGTGCCAGCAGCCAAGAAGGACTCGGGAACTATGGCTACACCTTC
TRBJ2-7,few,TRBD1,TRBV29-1,CSVGDRGNYEQYF,TGCAGCGTTGGGGACAGGGGGAACTACGAGCAGTACTTC
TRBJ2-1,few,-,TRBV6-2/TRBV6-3,CASSYSSTGLGGNEQFF,TGTGCCAGCAGTTACTCGAGTACCGGGTTAGGTGGCAATGAGCAGTTCTTC
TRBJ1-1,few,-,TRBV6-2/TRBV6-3,CASRHGSEAFF,TGTGCCAGCAGGCACGGATCTGAAGCTTTCTTT
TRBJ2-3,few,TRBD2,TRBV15,CATGLAGSTDTQYF,TGTGCCACCGGACTAGCGGGCAGCACAGATACGCAGTATTTT
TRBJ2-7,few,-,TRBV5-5,CASSLHVSEQYF,TGTGCCAGCAGCTTGCACGTCTCCGAGCAGTACTTC
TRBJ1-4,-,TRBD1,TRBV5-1,CASSHGQGMKELFF,TGCGCCAGCAGCCACGGACAGGGGATGAAGGAACTGTTTTTT
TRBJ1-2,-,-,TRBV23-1,CASSQWREEGINYGYTF,TGCGCCAGCAGTCAATGGAGGGAAGAAGGGATAAACTATGGCTACACCTTC
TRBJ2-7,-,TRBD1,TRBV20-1,CSARAHRGLSSYEQYF,TGCAGTGCTAGAGCACACAGGGGCCTCAGCTCCTACGAGCAGTACTTC
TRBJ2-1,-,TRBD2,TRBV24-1,CATSLAGGDNEQFF,TGTGCCACCAGTCTAGCGGGGGGAGACAATGAGCAGTTCTTC
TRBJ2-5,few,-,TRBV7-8,CASSFQQGGETQYF,TGTGCCAGCAGCTTCCAACAGGGAGGCGAGACCCAGTACTTC
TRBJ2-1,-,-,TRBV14,CASSQGGGERWGDEQFF,TGTGCCAGCAGCCAAGGAGGCGGGGAACGATGGGGCGATGAGCAGTTCTTC
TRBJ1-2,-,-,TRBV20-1,CSARDVGYGYTF,TGCAGTGCTAGAGATGTGGGGTATGGCTACACCTTC
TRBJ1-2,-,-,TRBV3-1,CASSQASPYGYTF,TGTGCCAGCAGCCAAGCGTCGCCGTATGGCTACACCTTC
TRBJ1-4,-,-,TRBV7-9,CASSLGRGAITNEKLFF,TGTGCCAGCAGCTTAGGTCGGGGGGCGATCACTAATGAAAAACTGTTTTTT
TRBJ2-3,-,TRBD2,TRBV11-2,CASSFPWAGGLNTQYF,TGTGCCAGCAGCTTCCCATGGGCGGGGGGGCTGAATACGCAGTATTTT
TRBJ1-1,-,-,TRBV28,CASSSGSWTFF,TGTGCCAGCAGTTCGGGGAGTTGGACTTTCTTT
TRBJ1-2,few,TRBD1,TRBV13,CASSSREGARNYGYTF,TGTGCCAGCAGCTCAAGGGAGGGGGCGAGAAACTATGGCTACACCTTC
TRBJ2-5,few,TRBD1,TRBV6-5,CASSFSGQTMETQYF,TGTGCCAGCAGTTTTTCGGGACAGACTATGGAGACCCAGTACTTC
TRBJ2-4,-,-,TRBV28,CASSLSMGVAKNIQYF,TGTGCCAGCAGTTTATCAATGGGAGTAGCCAAAAACATTCAGTACTTC
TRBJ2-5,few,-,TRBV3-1,CASSRDIRGETQYF,TGTGCCAGCAGCCGGGACATACGGGGGGAGACCCAGTACTTC
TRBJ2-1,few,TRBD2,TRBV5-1,CASSGGSGGASYNEQFF,TGCGCCAGCAGTGGGGGTAGCGGGGGGGCATCCTACAATGAGCAGTTCTTC
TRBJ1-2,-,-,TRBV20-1,CSARDKGLQGYTF,TGCAGTGCTAGAGATAAAGGGCTCCAAGGCTACACCTTC
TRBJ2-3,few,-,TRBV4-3,CASSHDSDTQYF,TGCGCCAGCAGCCATGACTCGGATACGCAGTATTTT
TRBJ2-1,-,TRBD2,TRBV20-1,CSARELAGGPNNEQFF,TGCAGTGCTAGAGAACTAGCGGGGGGGCCGAACAATGAGCAGTTCTTC
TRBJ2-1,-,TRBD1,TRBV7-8,CASSQRQGVVNNEQFF,TGTGCCAGCAGCCAGCGACAGGGCGTGGTAAACAATGAGCAGTTCTTC
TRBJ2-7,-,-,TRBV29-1,CSVAVRISYEQYF,TGCAGCGTTGCTGTCCGGATTTCCTACGAGCAGTACTTC
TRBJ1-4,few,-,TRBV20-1,CSARLTPGGEKLFF,TGCAGTGCTAGATTGACCCCTGGAGGTGAAAAACTGTTTTTT
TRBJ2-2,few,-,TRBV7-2,CASRQNANTGELFF,TGTGCCAGCCGACAGAACGCGAACACCGGGGAGCTGTTTTTT
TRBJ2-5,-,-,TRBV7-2,CASSLTGALGEQYF,TGTGCCAGCAGCTTGACGGGGGCTCTAGGAGAGCAGTACTTC
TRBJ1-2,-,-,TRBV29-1,CGVEEEGANYGYTF,TGCGGCGTTGAAGAGGAAGGAGCTAACTATGGCTACACCTTC
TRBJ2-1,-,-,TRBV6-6,CASRAPGRSSYNEQFF,TGTGCCAGCAGGGCACCGGGACGTAGCTCCTACAATGAGCAGTTCTTC
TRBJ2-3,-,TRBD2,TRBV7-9,CASSGLAPDTQYF,TGTGCCAGCAGCGGACTAGCTCCAGATACGCAGTATTTT